Listed below are T cell receptor beta chains from one sample, sequenced in a study of T cell changes during pregnancy in multiple sclerosis. Using immunoSEQ multiplex PCR, the repertoire was profiled, and TCRdb retains in-frame clones only, with some absent. The top ten hold around 3.2% of the sample, which has around 120,000 clones, roughly nine tenths seen once. The source material was peripheral blood, sampled after pregnancy. Receptor source: a female donor with multiple sclerosis, enrolled in a pregnancy study. Each CDR3 is given with its conserved first and last residue. Each record gives: clone size, V gene, D gene, J gene, CDR3 protein, CDR3 DNA. A D gene is named only where the DNA matches it firmly. Size is omitted from some rows. Given values are once, few, many or a class for expanded clones.

NA	TRBV11-3	TRBD2	TRBJ2-1	CASTENSGGPGHEQFF	TGTGCCAGTACAGAGAATTCGGGGGGTCCAGGCCATGAGCAGTTCTTC
NA	TRBV7-9	NA	TRBJ2-7	CASSLPTGITAYEQYF	TGTGCCAGCAGCTTACCTACAGGAATCACTGCCTACGAGCAGTACTTC
NA	TRBV19	NA	TRBJ1-5	CASSRDTYSNQPQHF	TGTGCCAGTAGCCGGGACACCTATAGCAATCAGCCCCAGCATTTT
NA	TRBV6-4	TRBD1	TRBJ2-6	CASSDSDRGGSGANVLTF	TGTGCCAGCAGTGACTCGGACAGGGGAGGATCTGGGGCCAACGTCCTGACTTTC
once	TRBV5-6	NA	TRBJ2-5	CASSWGPRADARETQYF	TGTGCCAGCAGCTGGGGGCCGAGGGCCGATGCCAGGGAGACCCAGTACTTC
NA	TRBV5-1	NA	TRBJ2-7	CASSPGLGIVF	TGCGCCAGCAGCCCCGGACTGGGAATCGTCTTC
NA	TRBV25-1	NA	TRBJ2-2	CASSENEVLTELFF	TGTGCCAGCAGTGAAAATGAGGTTTTAACGGAGCTGTTTTTT
NA	TRBV25-1	TRBD1	TRBJ1-2	CASRTGGGYGYTF	TGTGCCAGCCGGACAGGGGGGGGATATGGCTACACCTTC
NA	TRBV5-4	TRBD2	TRBJ2-3	CASSSIAGTSTDTQYF	TGTGCCAGCAGCTCCATAGCGGGGACAAGCACAGATACGCAGTATTTT
once	TRBV7-9	TRBD1	TRBJ2-2	CASSLGPGQGLNTGELFF	TGTGCCAGCAGCTTGGGGCCGGGACAGGGTCTTAACACCGGGGAGCTGTTTTTT
NA	TRBV13	TRBD1	TRBJ1-4	CASSLGTGGSKLFF	TGTGCCAGCAGCTTAGGGACAGGGGGCTCAAAACTGTTTTTT
once	TRBV6-4	TRBD2	TRBJ2-1	CASSDHLRGGLNEQFF	TGTGCCAGCAGTGACCATTTGCGGGGGGGCCTCAATGAGCAGTTCTTC
NA	TRBV6-4	TRBD1	TRBJ2-3	CASSPSGQGSDTQYF	TGTGCCAGCAGTCCGTCGGGACAGGGGTCAGATACGCAGTATTTT
NA	TRBV4-2	NA	TRBJ2-3	CASSLGQRTDTQYF	TGTGCCAGCAGCCTAGGACAGAGAACAGATACGCAGTATTTT
NA	TRBV19	NA	TRBJ2-1	CASSYFGGRPNEQFF	TGTGCCAGTAGTTATTTCGGGGGGCGCCCCAATGAGCAGTTCTTC